This T cell receptor (beta chain) is drawn from a study of blood T cells in healthy people across ages. The study, taken as a whole, reports: Significant beta diversity loss was already apparent by age about 42, declining roughly linearly. Unsorted PBMCs blocked a conclusive comparison of naive and antigen-experienced cells. Unknown CMV status may confound age-related changes in expanded clones.

A sample-barcoded 5' primer and a J-beta primer mix were used in a second PCR of about 7 to 11 cycles. A template-switch adaptor containing 12 random nucleotides labeled each cDNA molecule. Via MiXCR, TCRdb re-called the 5' RACE reads, giving one row per CDR3 protein. The sample has about 640,000 distinct CDR3 sequences, about 54% seen once. A few counts support this clonotype. Its antigen is not known. Unmatched junction bases numbered 11, after V lost 7 bases and J lost 4 bases. Germline V lookup: CDR1 SQVTM, CDR2 ANQGSEA. This CDR3 contains 14 residues. The specimen was blood. V and J are TRBV29-1 and TRBJ2-7, with 9 positions matching TRBD1. The sequence derives from a man between 60 and 70 years old in good health. The CDR3 nucleotides are TGCAGCGACCCCGCCGGGACAGGGAGGTACGAGCAGTACTTC. Translated: CSDPAGTGRYEQYF.